Reported below is one TCR beta chain. Antigen specificity is unknown. The data were taken from a study of CD8+ T cells in alopecia areata. cDNA prepared by RNA extraction and subsequent reverse transcription served as the template for sequencing. Only in-frame clones appear in the TCRdb table, and some are missing; sequencing was by immunoSEQ multiplex PCR. The repertoire consists of fewer than 250,000 clones, with roughly two fifths occurring once and the leading ten covering roughly 2.8%. This CDR3 is 14 amino acids long. V was cut by 6 bases and J by 2 bases, with 14 bases left in between. Germline-derived CDR1 and CDR2 are MNHEY and SMNVEV (reference sequence). Noted treatment: oral pan-JAK inhibitor, 5-10 mg twice daily. General study findings and limits: Among the 100 top clones, expanded CD8+ clones, like scalp clonality, were significantly decreased by tofacitinib.

Sequenced here: CD4+ T cells sorted from blood, sampled at approximately week 39, from a patient treated with tofacitinib. The sequence derives from a human donor with alopecia areata. The chain recombines TRBV27 with TRBJ2-7; TRBD2 is a possible D gene (6 bases). The CDR3 region is CASRPRGGTYEQYF. The CDR3 region has the DNA TGTGCCAGCAGGCCGCGGGGCGGGACCTACGAGCAGTACTTC.